This T cell receptor beta chain comes out of a study of T cells in Graves' hyperthyroidism and ophthalmopathy. This clonotype occurred a few times. Its antigen is currently unknown. Amplified regions were TCR beta CDR3 sequences from RNA transcripts. First-round RT-PCR of the TCR CDR3 relied on the HTBI primer set. TCRdb used MiXCR to reprocess the multiplex PCR reads, holding one entry per CDR3 protein. The sample has 490,000 or so distinct CDR3 sequences, roughly 21% seen once. There are 15 residues in the CDR3. The junction had 13 bases not matched to a gene; V was cut back by 6 bases and J by 6 bases. CDR1 and CDR2 from the germline V gene are DFQATT and SNEGSKA (reference sequence). General study points: Most expanded thyroid clonotypes above 0.001 also appeared in blood.

The chain carries TRBV20-1 and TRBJ2-2, with 7 bases identical to TRBD1. Sequencing used blood. The TCR sequence derives from a middle-aged man with Graves' ophthalmopathy. The CDR3 nucleotides read TGCAGTGCACGGACAGGCTCTTCCACTGCCGGGGAGCTGTTTTTT. Translating gives CSARTGSSTAGELFF.